The 17 T cell receptor beta chains below were found in one sample sequenced in a study of shared clonotypes between healthy human individuals. Sequencing used immunoSEQ multiplex PCR; TCRdb keeps in-frame clones, though not all of them. The sample contains about 95,000 clones, under 80% of which appear only once. Sample: memory CD8+ T cells sorted from blood. Subset indicated: CD45RO+ cells pooled with CCR7-negative TemRA cells. All receptors come from a man aged 30-40 years in good health.

In this sample, this clone turned up a few times. The gene calls are TRBV10-3 and TRBJ2-3; D remains ambiguous. Germline V CDR1 and CDR2: ENHRY, SYGVKD. The CDR3 extends over 13 amino acids. Trimming took 7 bases from V and 0 from J, leaving 8 bases between them. The CDR3: CAIKYGSTDTQYF. For the CDR3, the DNA is TGTGCCATCAAATACGGAAGCACAGATACGCAGTATTTT.

The J gene is TRBJ2-1, the V gene TRBV28; 9 bases are a match to TRBD1. The CDR3 extends over 16 amino acids. Germline V lookup: CDR1 MDHEN, CDR2 SYDVKM. Germline trimming cut 5 bases from V and 8 bases from J; bases unmatched to any gene: 13. The CDR3 loop is CASSLTGTGRWDEQFF. The CDR3, as DNA: TGTGCCAGCAGTCTAACTGGGACAGGGCGATGGGATGAGCAGTTCTTC.

V and J are TRBV9 and TRBJ2-1, with 9 bases that match TRBD2. Germline V gene sequence: CDR1 SGDLS, CDR2 YYNGEE. This CDR3 region has 14 residues. V was clipped by 4 bases and J by 8 bases; unmatched bases: 7. The CDR3 DNA reads as TGTGCCAGCAGCCCGGCGAGCGGGAGGTATGAGCAGTTCTTC. Encoded protein: CASSPASGRYEQFF.

The chain is built from TRBV29-1 and TRBJ2-5, with D possibly TRBD1 on 5 matching bases. Germline V lookup: CDR1 SQVTM, CDR2 ANQGSEA. The V gene lost 3 bases and the J gene lost 4 bases, with 12 bases spanning the gap. This CDR3 is built from 13 residues. CDR3 amino acids: CSVDTAGRETQYF. The CDR3 DNA is TGCAGCGTTGATACGGCAGGGCGAGAGACCCAGTACTTC.

The chain is built from TRBV4-1 and TRBJ2-7, with 11 bases identical to TRBD2. The V gene end was trimmed by 1 base and the J gene end by 4 bases; junction bases not matched to a gene: 6. CDR1 is MGHRA and CDR2 is YSYEKL in the germline V gene. The CDR3 contains 16 residues. In DNA form, the CDR3 reads TGCGCCAGCAGCCAAGTTAGCGGGAGGGCCTGGTACGAGCAGTACTTC. It encodes CASSQVSGRAWYEQYF.

This chain uses TRBV10-3 with TRBJ1-1, with 7 bases fitting TRBD1. The CDR3 runs 14 residues. V gave up 6 bases and J gave up 4 bases; unmatched junction bases: 8. Germline CDR1 reads ENHRY; CDR2 reads SYGVKD. The DNA for the CDR3 is TGTGCCATCAGCCCGACAGGGAGAGGCACTGAAGCTTTCTTT. As protein: CAISPTGRGTEAFF.

The chain uses TRBV6-5 and TRBJ2-6; the D gene is possibly TRBD1 (6 bases). This CDR3 is built from 16 residues. Trimming took 6 bases from V and 4 from J, leaving 16 bases between them. Germline V gene data show CDR1 as MNHEY and CDR2 as SVGAGI. The CDR3 DNA sequence: TGTGCCAGCAGCTACCCCCAGGGGTCCGGGGCCAACGTCCTGACTTTC. Amino acids: CASSYPQGSGANVLTF.

The rearrangement joins TRBV6-5 to TRBJ2-3; the D is unclear. CDR1 MNHEY and CDR2 SVGAGI come from the germline V gene. With 5 bases removed from V and 14 bases from J, the gap between germline ends came to 17 bases. CDR3 length equals 12 residues. The CDR3 DNA reads as TGTGCCAGCAGTAAACCTAGTCTAGTTTCGTATTTT. Its protein product is CASSKPSLVSYF.

The V gene is TRBV9, the J gene TRBJ1-3; D is unclear. Germline assignment: CDR1 SGDLS and CDR2 YYNGEE. The CDR3 totals 16 residues. Between the trimmed V and J ends, which lost 4 bases and 0 bases, there was a span of 14 bases. In nucleotides, the CDR3 is TGTGCCAGCAGCTATGTATCCGAATTCTCTGGAAACACCATATATTTT. As protein: CASSYVSEFSGNTIYF.

This chain uses TRBV28 with TRBJ2-7; 7 bases are a match to TRBD1. This CDR3 is built from 13 residues. The V gene's germline CDR1 is MDHEN and CDR2 SYDVKM. Losses at the gene ends were 10 bases for V and 5 bases for J; bases not matched to a gene: 11. The CDR3 sequence: CANFDRERNEQYF. The CDR3 region has the DNA TGTGCCAACTTCGACAGGGAAAGGAACGAGCAGTACTTC.

The V gene is TRBV5-6, the J gene TRBJ2-7; perhaps TRBD1 as D (6 bases). From germline, CDR1 is SGHDT and CDR2 YYEEEE. The CDR3 spans 15 residues. The V and J ends lost 4 bases and 1 base respectively, with 15 bases between them. The CDR3 sequence: CASSTGQFLSYEQYF. The CDR3 DNA reads TGTGCCAGCAGCACAGGGCAGTTTCTATCCTACGAGCAGTACTTC.

The V and J genes are TRBV5-1 and TRBJ2-3; D uncertain. Germline lookup yields CDR1 SGHRS and CDR2 YFSETQ. Trimming took off 4 bases at V and 3 bases at J, with 12 bases between the two ends. The length of the CDR3 is 14 residues. The CDR3 here is CASSGRAQTDTQYF. The CDR3 bases are TGCGCCAGCAGCGGTAGGGCTCAAACAGATACGCAGTATTTT.

DNA for the CDR3: TGTGCCAGCAGTTCGTCGGGACTAGCGGCCTACAAAGGGGAAAGAGACTCCTACAATGAGCAGTTCTTC. This gives the protein CASSSSGLAAYKGERDSYNEQFF. This chain joins TRBV28 and TRBJ2-1; 11 nucleotides align to TRBD2. The germline V gene encodes CDR1 MDHEN and CDR2 SYDVKM. This CDR3 has 23 amino acids. V lost 4 bases to trimming and J lost 0 bases; unmatched junction nucleotides: 23. Using reference TRBV28 and TRBJ2-1 for the parts outside the CDR3, the full variable domain is DVKVTQSSRYLVKRTGEKVFLECVQDMDHENMFWYRQDPGLGLRLIYFSYDVKMKEKGDIPEGYSVSREKKERFSLILESASTNQTSMYLCASSSSGLAAYKGERDSYNEQFFGPGTRLTVL.

The chain has TRBV6-6 and TRBJ2-1, with D possibly matching TRBD2 (6 bases). The germline CDR1 and CDR2 sequences are MNHNY and SVGAGI (reference sequence). This CDR3 has 15 residues. With 2 bases removed from V and 3 bases from J, the gap between germline ends came to 11 bases. The CDR3 reads CASSYGSGDYNEQFF. DNA of the CDR3: TGTGCCAGCAGTTACGGTTCGGGGGACTACAATGAGCAGTTCTTC.

The chain uses TRBV19 and TRBJ1-5; D gene ambiguous. This CDR3 region has 14 residues. Germline CDR1 and CDR2: LNHDA and SQIVND (reference sequence). Trimming took off 3 bases at V and 5 bases at J, with 11 bases between the two ends. The CDR3 loop reads CASSIPELDQPQHF. The CDR3 bases are TGTGCCAGTAGTATCCCCGAGCTCGATCAGCCCCAGCATTTT.

J is TRBJ2-7 and V is TRBV30, with 8 bases fitting TRBD2. After removal of 6 bases from V and 7 bases from J, the junction contained 8 bases not matched to a gene. The CDR3 spans 12 residues. Germline V CDR1 and CDR2: GTSNPN, SVGIG (reference sequence). The CDR3 reads CACGRALEEQYF. In nucleotides, the CDR3 is TGTGCCTGCGGGAGGGCCTTAGAGGAGCAGTACTTC.

This clone was seen a few times. V and J are TRBV7-2 and TRBJ2-7; D remains ambiguous. The germline V gene encodes CDR1 SGHTA and CDR2 FQGNSA. The germline V and J ends were trimmed by 5 bases and 2 bases, with 16 bases remaining between them. This CDR3 spans 15 amino acids. Written as DNA, the CDR3 is TGTGCCAGCAGCGCAGAGCACACTATCACCTACGAGCAGTACTTC. This gives the protein CASSAEHTITYEQYF.